This T cell receptor (beta chain) comes out of a study of neoadjuvant anti-PD-1 for oral cavity cancer (dated by TCRdb to the early 2020s). At the level of the whole study: Before undergoing curative-intent surgical resection, most patients got three to four biweekly nivolumab doses at 3 mg/kg. A fourth nivolumab dose was given around day 43 to patients without progression, and definitive surgical resection was performed in those patients on days 50-56. Under RECIST 1.1, a patient counted as a responder if showing complete response, partial response or stable disease, and as a non-responder if showing progression. The parent correlative cohort had roughly 12 patients and a response rate of 30% to 35%. Overall study outcomes, separate from this receptor: After neoadjuvant nivolumab, significantly higher T cell clonality (Gini index) was found within PBMCs in non-responders than in responders. Higher pretreatment blood TCRbeta clonality and lower post-treatment tumor TCRbeta clonality were correlated with higher pretreatment blood Treg/Th17 ratios. Only a few patients per response group were included in the TCR analyses, and the authors called for validation in larger cohorts.

Turning to this clone: The antigen it binds to is not known. No clone much larger than this one lies a single base away; base qualities are absent.

For deep sequencing, each PBMC sample was run in six replicates, with libraries mostly built from 480 ng of input genomic DNA. Following the manufacturer's instructions, the team built TCRbeta libraries using the immunoSEQ hsTCRbeta kit. An Illumina NovaSeq 6000 S4 flow cell was used to sequence the final libraries, which had first been combined to 3 nM. On the study's bioinformatics: Raw data preprocessing and quality control were performed with the immunoSEQ Analyzer. The analysis was limited to productive rearrangements, and each clonotype was defined by a unique CDR3 amino acid sequence. Using the R package tcR, the researchers computed the Gini-Simpson index as their estimate of repertoire clonality. Student's t test was used to compare Gini indices, and Pearson correlation was used to assess associations with tumor size change. TCRdb obtained this table from immuneACCESS and retained in-frame rearrangements with V and J assigned. These tables miss some clones; where compared with another copy, unresolved V genes account for less than half of the shortfall, and the remainder is unexplained. That table supplies the V and J calls and clone size; D and trimming were determined from the DNA. A total of around 81,000 clones appear in this sample, about 80% of them only once. Over 2.5% of the sample is in the top ten clones.

Explained via the paper, the time point label denotes: before neoadjuvant nivolumab. None of the patients had received prior systemic or radiation treatment, and all were newly diagnosed with stage II-IVA oral cavity squamous cell carcinoma. The cohort was composed of patients with HPV-negative, locally advanced oral cavity squamous cell carcinoma. Peripheral blood mononuclear cells were analyzed directly, without maintenance or expansion in culture. Samples came from a longitudinal correlative study of a single-arm phase II trial of neoadjuvant nivolumab in oral cavity squamous cell carcinoma. Genomic DNA-based TCRbeta sequencing was performed on subject-matched pre- and post-treatment PBMCs and tumors from three responders and three non-responders. Peripheral blood mononuclear cells were collected once before nivolumab treatment and again after treatment, at the time of surgery. The Maxwell RSC DNA from Cells kit was used to extract genomic DNA from PBMCs.

From its cysteine to its phenylalanine, the CDR3 spans 13 amino acids. Here the CDR3 DNA is all that survives: 39 bases in frame from base 1. For CDR1 and CDR2, the germline V gene (reference sequence) lists LNHDA and SQIVND. V is shortened by 7 bases, J by 3 bases, and the region joining them spans 12 bases. This clonotype was obtained from a person aged 35 to 85 with oral cavity squamous cell carcinoma. The input for sequencing was PBMCs, taken before nivolumab (anti-PD-1) treatment. Recombination connected TRBV19 to TRBJ1-1; no D gene can be assigned with confidence. The DNA sequence follows: TGTGCCAGTAAAGGCCTTGCGGACACTGAAGCTTTCTTT. Translated, it reads CASKGLADTEAFF. Outside the CDR3, residues come from the reference TRBV19 and TRBJ1-1 proteins, so the full variable domain is: DGGITQSPKYLFRKEGQNVTLSCEQNLNHDAMYWYRQDPGQGLRLIYYSQIVNDFQKGDIAEGYSVSREKKESFPLTVTSAQKNPTAFYLCASKGLADTEAFFGQGTRLTVV.